The next 14 T cell receptor beta chains were all read from a single sample in a study of radiotherapy plus CTLA-4 blockade in lung cancer. Some clones are missing from TCRdb's copy, which holds only in-frame ones; the method was immunoSEQ multiplex PCR. Of about 99,000 clones in the sample, 70% to 90% were seen once. The sample here was peripheral blood, taken from a patient treated with radiotherapy plus ipilimumab. These receptors came from a human donor with non-small cell lung cancer that progressed on radiotherapy plus ipilimumab.

DNA of the CDR3: TGTGCCAGCAGCGCTTCCGGGACTACGCGTTACAATGAGCAGTTCTTC. Protein sequence: CASSASGTTRYNEQFF. The J gene is TRBJ2-1, the V gene TRBV9, with 7 bases aligning to TRBD2. V dropped 3 bases and J dropped 4; count of bases not matched to a gene: 10. Germline values: CDR1 SGDLS, CDR2 YYNGEE. The CDR3 totals 16 residues.

This sequence joins TRBV27 and TRBJ2-7, with TRBD2 matching 9 bases. Germline loops: CDR1 MNHEY, CDR2 SMNVEV (reference sequence). This CDR3 is 14 amino acids long. The V and J ends lost 5 bases and 3 bases, in that order; junction bases with no gene match: 5. The chain's CDR3 is CASSATSGGYEQYF. CDR3 in DNA: TGTGCCAGCAGTGCGACTAGCGGAGGCTACGAGCAGTACTTC.

This clone came up once. The chain recombines TRBV7-6 with TRBJ2-3; 14 nucleotides match TRBD2. Germline V lookup: CDR1 SGHVS, CDR2 FNYEAQ. With V trimmed by 5 bases and J by 8 bases, 24 bases remained unmatched. This CDR3 has 21 amino acids. The CDR3 reads CASSPRPGTSGRRGAEGTQYF. CDR3 DNA sequence: TGTGCCAGCAGCCCTAGGCCCGGGACTAGCGGGAGACGGGGGGCAGAGGGTACGCAGTATTTT.

The chain has TRBV5-1 and TRBJ2-1, with 11 bases fitting TRBD2. This CDR3 is built from 15 residues. V was clipped by 8 bases and J by 7 bases; unmatched bases: 11. Germline V gene sequence: CDR1 SGHRS, CDR2 YFSETQ. The CDR3 DNA sequence: TGCGCCAGTATCGACACTAGCGGGAGTTTTAATGAGCAGTTCTTC. Translating it yields CASIDTSGSFNEQFF.

V gene TRBV5-1 combines with J gene TRBJ1-3; D is unclear. The V gene lost 1 base and the J gene lost 0 bases, with 11 bases spanning the gap. The CDR3 totals 16 residues. Germline V gene data show CDR1 as SGHRS and CDR2 as YFSETQ. In nucleotides, the CDR3 is TGCGCCAGCAGCTTGACCCCGACGGACTCTGGAAACACCATATATTTT. Translated, it gives CASSLTPTDSGNTIYF. Full variable domain (outside the CDR3, taken from reference TRBV5-1 and TRBJ1-3): KAGVTQTPRYLIKTRGQQVTLSCSPISGHRSVSWYQQTPGQGLQFLFEYFSETQRNKGNFPGRFSGRQFSNSRSEMNVSTLELGDSALYLCASSLTPTDSGNTIYFGEGSWLTVV.

CDR3 sequence: CASSSRDSGGDTQYF. The CDR3 region has the DNA TGTGCCAGCAGCTCCCGGGACTCTGGGGGTGATACGCAGTATTTT. This rearrangement joins TRBV9 to TRBJ2-3; possible D gene TRBD2, 6 bases. Trimming shortened V by 4 bases and J by 6 bases, and 18 bases separated the two germline ends. This CDR3 region has 15 residues. Germline assignment: CDR1 SGDLS and CDR2 YYNGEE.

The rearrangement links TRBV27 to TRBJ2-1; 7 nucleotides line up with TRBD1. J was trimmed by 6 bases and V by 5 bases; bases with no gene match: 4. The CDR3 runs to 13 residues. Looked up from germline, CDR1 is MNHEY and CDR2 is SMNVEV (reference sequence). The CDR3 sequence: CASSDWDSNEQFF. The DNA of the CDR3 is TGTGCCAGCAGTGACTGGGACAGCAATGAGCAGTTCTTC.

This clone ranks as medium-sized. The V gene is TRBV15, the J gene TRBJ2-1, with 7 bases fitting TRBD1. CDR3 length: 15 residues. From germline, CDR1 is LNHNV and CDR2 YYDKDF (reference sequence). V was clipped by 3 bases and J by 0 bases; unmatched bases: 2. Here the CDR3 reads CATSRDRPSYNEQFF. The CDR3 bases are TGTGCCACCAGCAGGGACAGGCCCTCCTACAATGAGCAGTTCTTC.

The genes are TRBV7-2 and TRBJ1-3, with a tentative D call TRBD1 (5 bases). V was pared by 4 bases and J by 8 bases, with 15 bases between. Germline-derived CDR1 and CDR2 are SGHTA and FQGNSA. This CDR3 contains 14 residues. Written as DNA, the CDR3 is TGTGCCAGCAGCTCCAGGACGGGGCACGACACCATATATTTT. Its protein product is CASSSRTGHDTIYF.

The chain links TRBV6-1 to TRBJ1-5; D remains ambiguous. The germline V gene encodes CDR1 MNHNS and CDR2 SASEGT. Trimming took off 6 bases at V and 2 bases at J, with 11 bases between the two ends. The CDR3 sequence is 14 residues long. CDR3 loop: CASRDHSGNQPQHF. The CDR3 DNA sequence: TGTGCCAGCAGGGATCACAGTGGCAATCAGCCCCAGCATTTT.

The chain uses TRBV2 and TRBJ2-7; a weak D match, TRBD1 (5 bases). With 8 bases removed from V and 2 bases from J, the gap between germline ends came to 10 bases. Germline values: CDR1 SNHLY, CDR2 FYNNEI. The CDR3 extends over 12 amino acids. CDR3 protein: CASGALTYEQYF. The CDR3 bases are TGTGCCAGCGGGGCCCTGACCTACGAGCAGTACTTC. Combining the CDR3 with reference TRBV2 and TRBJ2-7 gives the whole variable domain EPEVTQTPSHQVTQMGQEVILRCVPISNHLYFYWYRQILGQKVEFLVSFYNNEISEKSEIFDDQFSVERPDGSNFTLKIRSTKLEDSAMYFCASGALTYEQYFGPGTRLTVT.

This clone was observed a few times. This sequence joins TRBV11-3 and TRBJ2-2, with 10 bases that match TRBD1. The CDR3 length is 20 residues. Germline V gene data show CDR1 as SGHNT and CDR2 as YENEEA. J was trimmed by 0 bases and V by 5 bases; bases with no gene match: 15. The CDR3 nucleotides are TGTGCCAGCAGCCGTCGCGGGACAGGGGACCCGCGGTCGAACACCGGGGAGCTGTTTTTT. Translated, it gives CASSRRGTGDPRSNTGELFF. The full variable domain, completed using reference TRBV11-3 and TRBJ2-2, is EAGVVQSPRYKIIEKKQPVAFWCNPISGHNTLYWYLQNLGQGPELLIRYENEEAVDDSQLPKDRFSAERLKGVDSTLKIQPAELGDSAVYLCASSRRGTGDPRSNTGELFFGEGSRLTVL.

This clone has a handful of counts. The CDR3 bases are TGTGCCAGCAATGCAAAGGGGAACACTGAAGCTTTCTTT. Its protein product is CASNAKGNTEAFF. The J gene is TRBJ1-1, the V gene TRBV6-1; D remains ambiguous. CDR3 length: 13 residues. V gave up 7 bases and J gave up 1 base, with 10 bases separating them. Germline-derived CDR1 and CDR2 are MNHNS and SASEGT.

DNA for the CDR3: TGTGCCAGCAGCTCCCGGGCGATTACGAACACTGAAGCTTTCTTT. This codes for CASSSRAITNTEAFF. The chain employs TRBV11-1 and TRBJ1-1; D remains ambiguous. Germline V gene lookup returns CDR1 SGHAT and CDR2 FQDESV (reference sequence). V gave up 4 bases and J gave up 1 base, with 13 bases separating them. This CDR3 region has 15 residues.